Listed here are 16 T cell receptor beta chains from one sample, sequenced in a study of cytomegalovirus exposure and HLA in healthy donors. Researchers ran the PCR with 60 Vbeta and 13 Jbeta primers. The repertoire was sequenced with immunoSEQ multiplex PCR; TCRdb's copy has only in-frame clones and lacks some. Of roughly 110,000 clones in the sample, over 65% are singletons; the top ten hold about 2.5%. Sequencing used PBMCs. These receptors originate from a female donor in good health and CMV-seronegative.

This clone has just one count. This sequence joins TRBV6-1 and TRBJ2-7, with 10 bases identical to TRBD2. Trimming cost V 6 bases and J 4 bases; bases outside gene matches: 3. The CDR3 length is 13 residues. CDR1 is MNHNS, CDR2 SASEGT, per germline. CDR3 loop: CASRASGGYEQYF. The CDR3 nucleotides are TGTGCCAGCAGAGCTAGCGGGGGATACGAGCAGTACTTC.

This clone appeared once. The CDR3 is CSAARGRGQQETQYF. The DNA of the CDR3 is TGCAGCGCCGCGCGGGGGCGGGGACAACAAGAGACCCAGTACTTC. The chain employs TRBV29-1 and TRBJ2-5, with a weak D call TRBD2 (7 bases). The CDR3 consists of 15 residues. The V gene's germline CDR1 is SQVTM and CDR2 ANQGSEA. V lost 7 bases, J lost 2 bases, and 20 bases lay in between.

The chain links TRBV21-1 to TRBJ1-5; TRBD1 is taken as the D call from the table, unchecked against the DNA. TRBV21-1 is recorded as a pseudogene. The CDR3 has 15 amino acids. The CDR3 DNA sequence: TGTGCCAGCAGCATTTTTTGGACAGCGAATCAGCCCCAGCATTTT. Its translation: CASSIFWTANQPQHF.

This sequence joins TRBV19 and TRBJ1-2; 12 bases are a match to TRBD1. The CDR3 has 13 residues. Losses at the gene ends were 11 bases for V and 5 bases for J; bases not matched to a gene: 6. Germline CDR1 reads LNHDA; CDR2 reads SQIVND (reference sequence). This chain's CDR3 is CACGTGGAYGYTF. As DNA, the CDR3 is TGTGCCTGTGGGACAGGGGGCGCATATGGCTACACCTTC.

The V gene is TRBV5-1, the J gene TRBJ2-7, with TRBD1 as a possible D gene (8 bases). Germline loops: CDR1 SGHRS, CDR2 YFSETQ. V lost 3 bases and J 3 bases, leaving 10 bases between the germline ends. This CDR3 region has 13 residues. CDR3 coding DNA: TGCGCCAGCAGCTACAGGGGGGGCTACGAGCAGTACTTC. Translated: CASSYRGGYEQYF.

The rearrangement uses TRBV5-1 and TRBJ2-3; TRBD2 matches at 9 bases. V lost 0 bases to trimming and J lost 3 bases; unmatched junction nucleotides: 5. This CDR3 has 16 residues. Germline CDR1 reads SGHRS; CDR2 reads YFSETQ. The DNA of the CDR3 is TGCGCCAGCAGCTTGGAGGCGGGGGGGCTTACAGATACGCAGTATTTT. This translates into CASSLEAGGLTDTQYF. Combining the CDR3 with reference TRBV5-1 and TRBJ2-3 gives the whole variable domain KAGVTQTPRYLIKTRGQQVTLSCSPISGHRSVSWYQQTPGQGLQFLFEYFSETQRNKGNFPGRFSGRQFSNSRSEMNVSTLELGDSALYLCASSLEAGGLTDTQYFGPGTRLTVL.

V gene TRBV6-1 combines with J gene TRBJ2-5, with TRBD1 matching over 7 bases. The CDR3 contains 11 residues. Germline V CDR1 and CDR2: MNHNS, SASEGT. With V trimmed by 8 bases and J by 3 bases, 0 bases remained unmatched. CDR3 sequence: CASGQEETQYF. The CDR3 bases are TGTGCCAGCGGACAGGAAGAGACCCAGTACTTC.

The chain employs TRBV5-6 and TRBJ2-7; 8 nucleotides agree with TRBD2. This CDR3 is built from 17 residues. Germline V gives CDR1 SGHDT, CDR2 YYEEEE. Trimming at V came to 5 bases and at J to 2 bases, leaving 15 bases not matched to a gene. CDR3 region: CASSQTHTSGPAYEQYF. The CDR3 DNA is TGTGCCAGCAGTCAAACCCATACTAGCGGCCCAGCCTACGAGCAGTACTTC.

The gene calls are TRBV11-2 and TRBJ2-1; 14 positions agree with TRBD2. Trimming removed 4 bases from V and 4 bases from J; junction bases left unmatched: 6. Germline CDR1 and CDR2: SGHAT and FQNNGV. The CDR3 runs 17 residues. The CDR3 protein is CASSSKGLAGVYNEQFF. Here the CDR3 DNA reads TGTGCCAGCAGCTCGAAGGGACTAGCGGGGGTTTACAATGAGCAGTTCTTC.

This clone was detected a few times. This chain links TRBV6-6 with TRBJ2-5; tentatively, D is TRBD2 (6 bases). The V and J ends lost 7 bases and 3 bases respectively, with 15 bases between them. CDR1 is MNHNY, CDR2 SVGAGI, per germline (reference sequence). The CDR3 consists of 14 residues. The CDR3 region has the DNA TGTGCCAGCACGGCTAGCGTCGGGGAAGAGACCCAGTACTTC. It specifies CASTASVGEETQYF.

V gene TRBV12-5 combines with J gene TRBJ2-3; D may be TRBD2 (5 bases). The germline gives CDR1 LGHNT, CDR2 FRNRAP. The CDR3 contains 13 residues. V was clipped by 6 bases and J by 5 bases, with 12 bases between them. The CDR3, as DNA: TGTGCTAGTGGCAGAATGGGAGAAGATACGCAGTATTTT. As protein: CASGRMGEDTQYF.

V and J are TRBV7-9 and TRBJ1-2; 9 bases agree with TRBD1. Germline values: CDR1 SEHNR, CDR2 FQNEAQ (reference sequence). This CDR3 is 12 amino acids long. J gave up 6 bases and V 4 bases, and 0 bases lay outside the gene matches. CDR3 nucleotide sequence: TGTGCCAGCAGCTGGGACAGGGATGGCTACACCTTC. Its translation is CASSWDRDGYTF.

This chain uses TRBV7-9 with TRBJ2-5, with D possibly TRBD2 on 6 matching bases. Germline V gene lookup returns CDR1 SEHNR and CDR2 FQNEAQ (reference sequence). V dropped 5 bases and J dropped 1 base, with 14 bases sitting between them. This CDR3 has 15 residues. The CDR3 loop is CASSPTPGGQETQYF. The DNA of the CDR3 is TGTGCCAGCAGCCCTACCCCCGGGGGCCAAGAGACCCAGTACTTC.

The rearrangement uses TRBV4-3 and TRBJ1-1, with 9 bases fitting TRBD1. Germline trimming cut 3 bases from V and 1 base from J; bases unmatched to any gene: 3. The CDR3 is 15 amino acids. Germline lookup yields CDR1 LGHNA and CDR2 YSLEER. The CDR3 spells CASSHRQGGNTEAFF. DNA for the CDR3: TGCGCCAGCAGCCATAGACAGGGGGGGAACACTGAAGCTTTCTTT.

The chain links TRBV13 to TRBJ2-3; 9 bases fit TRBD2. Germline loops: CDR1 PRHDT, CDR2 FYEKMQ (reference sequence). J lost 0 bases, V lost 5 bases, and 9 bases had no gene match. The CDR3 consists of 17 residues. The CDR3 here is CASSRRAAGGSTDTQYF. The CDR3 DNA follows: TGTGCCAGCAGCCGACGAGCAGCGGGGGGTAGCACAGATACGCAGTATTTT.

The chain has TRBV7-9 and TRBJ1-2, with TRBD1 matching over 9 bases. The CDR3 runs 15 residues. V lost 5 bases and J lost 0; bases outside the gene matches: 4. Germline V gives CDR1 SEHNR, CDR2 FQNEAQ (reference sequence). As DNA, the CDR3 is TGTGCCAGCAGCCGGACAGGGGAGACTAACTATGGCTACACCTTC. This gives the protein CASSRTGETNYGYTF. Full variable domain (rest looked up from reference TRBV7-9 and TRBJ1-2): DTGVSQNPRHKITKRGQNVTFRCDPISEHNRLYWYRQTLGQGPEFLTYFQNEAQLEKSRLLSDRFSAERPKGSFSTLEIQRTEQGDSAMYLCASSRTGETNYGYTFGSGTRLTVV.